Below, 5 T cell receptor beta chains from the same sample are listed, as sequenced in a study of blood T cell repertoires in COVID-19. Assay used: immunoSEQ multiplex PCR; TCRdb lists only in-frame clones, some missing. The sample consists of about 150,000 clones, 70% to 90% of them appearing once. The sample taken for sequencing was peripheral blood. Receptor source: a man aged 50 or older who had recovered from COVID-19.

This clone was counted a few times. The chain recombines TRBV3-1 (or the pseudogene TRBV3-2) with TRBJ1-1; weak D call: TRBD1 (5 bases). Germline assignment: CDR1 LGHDT and CDR2 YNNKEL (reference sequence). Deletions cut 3 bases from V and 0 bases from J, with 11 bases between. The CDR3 is 15 amino acids. The CDR3 here is CASSQGQSMNTEAFF. In DNA, the CDR3 is TGTGCCAGCAGCCAGGGGCAGTCTATGAACACTGAAGCTTTCTTT.

This chain uses TRBV7-9 with TRBJ2-2; possibly TRBD2 for D (5 bases). Trimming cost V 4 bases and J 0 bases, with 9 bases left between them. Germline CDR1 and CDR2: SEHNR and FQNEAQ (reference sequence). CDR3 size: 15 residues. CDR3 in amino acids: CASSSDLANTGELFF. CDR3 sequence (DNA): TGTGCCAGCAGCTCGGACTTAGCGAACACCGGGGAGCTGTTTTTT.

The CDR3, as DNA: TGTGCCAGCAGTTCCAGGACAGGGATCCCTGGAAACACCATATATTTT. Amino acids: CASSSRTGIPGNTIYF. The chain couples TRBV6-5 to TRBJ1-3; the match to TRBD1 covers 8 bases. V dropped 4 bases and J dropped 2; count of bases not matched to a gene: 7. The CDR3 runs to 16 residues. Looked up from germline, CDR1 is MNHEY and CDR2 is SVGAGI.

The rearrangement joins TRBV29-1 to TRBJ1-1, with 8 bases that match TRBD1. The germline gives CDR1 SQVTM, CDR2 ANQGSEA. Trimming cost V 7 bases and J 1 base; bases outside gene matches: 8. CDR3 length equals 14 residues. Here the CDR3 DNA reads TGCAGCGGGACAGGGTCTAAGCAGAACACTGAAGCTTTCTTT. Protein: CSGTGSKQNTEAFF.

This chain connects TRBV5-1 to TRBJ2-6, with TRBD1 identical over 9 bases. V lost 4 bases to trimming and J lost 3 bases; unmatched junction nucleotides: 11. CDR3 length: 18 amino acids. Looked up from germline, CDR1 is SGHRS and CDR2 is YFSETQ. The CDR3 DNA follows: TGCGCCAGCAGCCATCCGGACAGGGGAGTTAATGGGGCCAACGTCCTGACTTTC. As protein: CASSHPDRGVNGANVLTF.